The clone carrying this TCR beta chain is medium-sized in the sample. Its antigen is unknown. The data belong to a study of liver allograft versus peripheral blood T cells. Across the study: Repertoires of T cell receptors in transplanted livers were compared with recipients' peripheral blood repertoires. Study results and limitations: Peripheral blood reportedly held T cell receptor repertoires that differed from those inside liver allografts.

V shed 6 bases and J shed 4 bases, with 16 bases lying between them. The CDR3 length is 14 residues. CDR1 is MNHNS and CDR2 is SASEGT in the germline V gene. TCRdb redid the calling of the reads with MiXCR, one entry per CDR3 protein. The sample comprises 5,500 to 7,500 distinct CDR3 sequences, roughly 17% of which are singletons, and roughly 2.9% rests with the top ten. This TCR derives from a human patient who had a liver transplant. Some T cells may originate from the graft donor. V gene TRBV6-1 combines with J gene TRBJ2-7; perhaps D is TRBD1 or TRBD2 (6 bases each). The CDR3 region has the DNA TGTGCCAGCAGATCAGGGGACTCCTCGTACGAGCAGTACTTC. This gives the protein CASRSGDSSYEQYF.